This TCR beta chain derives from a study of blood T cell repertoires in COVID-19. On the study more broadly: Italy, Spain and the United States were the sources of the convalescent and acute COVID-19 samples. PBMCs, B-cell-depleted T cells, or T cells provided the cDNA or gDNA that made up the material.

Original methodology: Amplification from reference gene primers served as the basis for estimated nucleated cell counts. Profiled with immunoSEQ multiplex PCR; TCRdb holds only in-frame clones, not every one. V, J and clone size were drawn from that table, and D and trimming were deduced from the DNA. The sample has 200,000 to 300,000 clones, 82% seen once; the top ten hold about 4.4%. The CDR3 is made up of 15 amino acids. Per the germline V gene, CDR1 is SEHNR and CDR2 is FQNEAQ (reference sequence). J lost 3 bases, V lost 1 base, and 1 base had no gene match. This chain uses TRBV7-9 with TRBJ2-1; TRBD1 agrees at 9 bases. The clonotype originates from a woman between 70 and 85 years old with acute or convalescent COVID-19. Sequencing was carried out using peripheral blood. The CDR3 here is CASSLGDRVYNEQFF. The CDR3 nucleotides read TGTGCCAGCAGCTTAGGGGACAGGGTCTACAATGAGCAGTTCTTC.